This TCR beta chain was captured in a study of T cell responses to AZD1222 COVID-19 vaccine. General study results and limits: Samples come after the peak T cell response, not at day 14. Nearly half of the spike-specific TCRs reportedly recognize variant regions that carry no mutations. Just a handful of AZD1222 recipients were seropositive at baseline.

Some clones are missing from TCRdb's copy, which holds only in-frame ones; the method was immunoSEQ multiplex PCR. The repertoire holds about 140,000 clones, with roughly 89% as singletons. The CDR3 contains 17 residues. Germline V CDR1 and CDR2: SGHRS, YFSETQ. V was shortened by 3 bases and J by 3 bases, with 20 bases between the two germline ends. In regard to this clone: Its antigen is not identified.

The TCR was taken from an adult in good health. The V gene is TRBV5-1, the J gene TRBJ2-3, with D perhaps matching TRBD2 (5 bases). The input for sequencing was peripheral blood, taken on day 0 of AZD1222 vaccination. CDR3 region: CASSYGPSGRRTDTQYF. For the CDR3, the DNA is TGCGCCAGCAGCTACGGTCCCTCAGGCAGGAGGACAGATACGCAGTATTTT.